This is a list of T cell receptor beta chains from one sample in a study of vaccination effects on CD4 cells after COVID-19. TCRdb's copy holds only in-frame clones and misses some; the assay was immunoSEQ multiplex PCR. The sample has 50,000 to 60,000 clones; more than 60% are singletons. These TCRs' antigens remain unknown. The starting material was CD4+ T cells from PBMCs cultured with SARS-CoV-2 spike peptides, obtained before COVID-19 vaccination. The receptors here all came from a human donor who received a COVID-19 vaccine. The CDR3 runs from the conserved cysteine through the conserved F or W. D genes are given only for firm matches. The size entry is marked missing in some rows and otherwise reads once, few, many or a size class.

v_gene: TRBV3-1/TRBV3-2
j_gene: TRBJ2-5
d_gene: TRBD2
abundance: NA
CDR3nt: TGTGCCAGCAGCCAAGATCCGACGACTAGCTGGGAGACCCAGTACTTC
CDR3aa: CASSQDPTTSWETQYF

v_gene: TRBV2
j_gene: TRBJ1-5
d_gene: NA
abundance: NA
CDR3nt: TGTGCCAGCAGTGAAGAGGCCGCGGCCCAGCATTTT
CDR3aa: CASSEEAAAQHF

v_gene: TRBV6-2/TRBV6-3
j_gene: TRBJ2-2
d_gene: TRBD2
abundance: few
CDR3nt: TGTGCCAGCAGTGACCCCGTTTCGGGAGGGCCCGGGGAGCTGTTTTTT
CDR3aa: CASSDPVSGGPGELFF

v_gene: TRBV2
j_gene: TRBJ1-6
d_gene: NA
abundance: NA
CDR3nt: TGTGCCAGCAGTGCACAGGGATGGTCACCCCTCCACTTT
CDR3aa: CASSAQGWSPLHF

v_gene: TRBV3-1/TRBV3-2
j_gene: TRBJ1-2
d_gene: NA
abundance: NA
CDR3nt: TGTGCCAGCAGCCAGTCAGCGGGGGGGGCGCTCAGTGGCTACACCTTC
CDR3aa: CASSQSAGGALSGYTF

v_gene: TRBV28
j_gene: TRBJ2-6
d_gene: NA
abundance: NA
CDR3nt: TGTGCCAGTGTCGGTTGGTTAGCCCCCACTTTCTCTGGGGCCAACGTCCTGACTTTC
CDR3aa: CASVGWLAPTFSGANVLTF

v_gene: TRBV5-4
j_gene: TRBJ1-1
d_gene: NA
abundance: few
CDR3nt: TGTGCCAGCAGCTCGGGAAAGAACACTGAAGCTTTCTTT
CDR3aa: CASSSGKNTEAFF

v_gene: TRBV19
j_gene: TRBJ1-5
d_gene: NA
abundance: NA
CDR3nt: TGTGCCAGTACCCAGCGGGCAGAGTGGCAGCCCCAGCATTTT
CDR3aa: CASTQRAEWQPQHF

v_gene: TRBV9
j_gene: TRBJ2-4
d_gene: NA
abundance: NA
CDR3nt: TGTGCCAGCAGCGCCGGGTGGGGTACCAAAAACATTCAGTACTTC
CDR3aa: CASSAGWGTKNIQYF

v_gene: TRBV18
j_gene: TRBJ1-2
d_gene: TRBD1
abundance: NA
CDR3nt: TGTGCCAGCTCACAACAGGGGAACTATGGCTACACCTTC
CDR3aa: CASSQQGNYGYTF

v_gene: TRBV7-2
j_gene: TRBJ2-1
d_gene: TRBD1
abundance: once
CDR3nt: TGTGCCAGCAGGCCGAGACAGGGGGCGGTCAATGAGCAGTTCTTC
CDR3aa: CASRPRQGAVNEQFF

v_gene: TRBV20-1
j_gene: TRBJ2-5
d_gene: NA
abundance: NA
CDR3nt: TGCAGTGCTAGTGACGTGCTTCAAGAGACCCAGTACTTC
CDR3aa: CSASDVLQETQYF

v_gene: TRBV12-3/TRBV12-4
j_gene: TRBJ2-7
d_gene: NA
abundance: NA
CDR3nt: TGTGCCAGCAGTGCGGGACAGAAACTTTACTTC
CDR3aa: CASSAGQKLYF

v_gene: TRBV6-2/TRBV6-3
j_gene: TRBJ1-5
d_gene: NA
abundance: NA
CDR3nt: TGTGCCAGCAGCCTTGTTTTTGACAGTAGCAATCAGCCCCAGCATTTT
CDR3aa: CASSLVFDSSNQPQHF

v_gene: TRBV27
j_gene: TRBJ1-4
d_gene: TRBD1
abundance: NA
CDR3nt: TGTGCCAGCAGTTTCCGGCCTTACAGGGGCGTTGCAACTAATGAAAAACTGTTTTTT
CDR3aa: CASSFRPYRGVATNEKLFF

v_gene: TRBV9
j_gene: TRBJ2-7
d_gene: NA
abundance: NA
CDR3nt: TGTGCCAGCAGCAGCCGGGACCTTGGCGAGCAGTACTTC
CDR3aa: CASSSRDLGEQYF

v_gene: TRBV9
j_gene: TRBJ2-2
d_gene: TRBD2
abundance: NA
CDR3nt: TGTGCCAGCAGCGCCTCTAGCGGGAGGGCTACCGGGGAGCTGTTTTTT
CDR3aa: CASSASSGRATGELFF

v_gene: TRBV7-9
j_gene: TRBJ1-1
d_gene: NA
abundance: NA
CDR3nt: TGTGCCAGCAGACTCCATTCCCAGGGGAACACTGAAGCTTTCTTT
CDR3aa: CASRLHSQGNTEAFF

v_gene: TRBV6-1
j_gene: TRBJ2-7
d_gene: TRBD2
abundance: few
CDR3nt: TGTGCCAGCAGTGAACTAGCGGGGGGCAAATACGAGCAGTACTTC
CDR3aa: CASSELAGGKYEQYF

v_gene: TRBV6-6
j_gene: TRBJ1-4
d_gene: NA
abundance: NA
CDR3nt: TGTGCCAGCAGTGGGGGGGACGGGCCCAGGGGAGAAAAACTGTTTTTT
CDR3aa: CASSGGDGPRGEKLFF

v_gene: TRBV5-1
j_gene: TRBJ2-5
d_gene: NA
abundance: once
CDR3nt: TGCGCCAGCAGCTTTCGGGGTGAGGTCCCCCAGTACTTC
CDR3aa: CASSFRGEVPQYF

v_gene: TRBV7-8
j_gene: TRBJ1-1
d_gene: NA
abundance: NA
CDR3nt: TGTGCCAGCAGCTTAGCTAGACACCTTATAACCCCTAAAACGAACACTGAAGCTTTCTTT
CDR3aa: CASSLARHLITPKTNTEAFF

v_gene: TRBV3-1/TRBV3-2
j_gene: TRBJ1-6
d_gene: TRBD1
abundance: NA
CDR3nt: TGTGCCAGCAGCCATGACAGGGCCGGGTGGGCACTTTGTTCACCCCTCCACTTT
CDR3aa: CASSHDRAGWALCSPLHF

v_gene: TRBV5-4
j_gene: TRBJ2-5
d_gene: TRBD2
abundance: once
CDR3nt: TGTGCCAGCAGCTTGTTCGCTAGCGGGTGGCCCGAGACCCAGTACTTC
CDR3aa: CASSLFASGWPETQYF

v_gene: TRBV5-5
j_gene: TRBJ1-2
d_gene: NA
abundance: NA
CDR3nt: TGTGCCAGCAGCTTGGACAGGTCCTATGGCTACACCTTC
CDR3aa: CASSLDRSYGYTF

v_gene: TRBV18
j_gene: TRBJ1-1
d_gene: NA
abundance: NA
CDR3nt: TGTGCCAGCTCACCACTGGGGGATAGTGAAGCTTTCTTT
CDR3aa: CASSPLGDSEAFF

v_gene: TRBV7-9
j_gene: TRBJ1-1
d_gene: NA
abundance: NA
CDR3nt: TGTGCCAGCAGCTTAGCCGGCGCTCCGGGGGCTTTCTTT
CDR3aa: CASSLAGAPGAFF

v_gene: TRBV14
j_gene: TRBJ2-7
d_gene: TRBD1
abundance: few
CDR3nt: TGTGCCAGCAGCCCAATTTGGGCAGGGGGCTTCAACGAGCAGTACTTC
CDR3aa: CASSPIWAGGFNEQYF

v_gene: TRBV21-1
j_gene: TRBJ2-2
d_gene: NA
abundance: few
CDR3nt: TGTGCCAGCAGCAAAGACCGGTTGGGTGGCGGGGATAACACCGGGGAGCTGTTTTTT
CDR3aa: CASSKDRLGGGDNTGELFF

v_gene: TRBV7-2
j_gene: TRBJ1-2
d_gene: TRBD1
abundance: few
CDR3nt: TGTGCCAGCAGCTCCCGGACAGGCGCGAAGGGCTACACCTTC
CDR3aa: CASSSRTGAKGYTF

v_gene: TRBV5-6
j_gene: TRBJ1-1
d_gene: NA
abundance: NA
CDR3nt: TGTGCCAGCAGCTTATCAGGACAAGTCACTGAAGCTTTCTTT
CDR3aa: CASSLSGQVTEAFF

v_gene: TRBV2
j_gene: TRBJ2-1
d_gene: NA
abundance: NA
CDR3nt: TGTGCCAGCAGTAGGGAGTCGGATGAGCAGTTCTTC
CDR3aa: CASSRESDEQFF

v_gene: TRBV4-2
j_gene: TRBJ1-5
d_gene: NA
abundance: few
CDR3nt: TGTGCCAGCAGCCAGACCGGGACATATAGCAATCAGCCCCAGCATTTT
CDR3aa: CASSQTGTYSNQPQHF

v_gene: TRBV18
j_gene: TRBJ2-3
d_gene: NA
abundance: NA
CDR3nt: TGTGCCAGCTCGATTACGGGACTACAGGGAGATACGCAGTATTTT
CDR3aa: CASSITGLQGDTQYF

v_gene: TRBV24-1
j_gene: TRBJ2-3
d_gene: TRBD2
abundance: once
CDR3nt: TGTGCCACCAGGGGCGGGGGTACCCTCGGGGCAGATACGCAGTATTTT
CDR3aa: CATRGGGTLGADTQYF

v_gene: TRBV10-1
j_gene: TRBJ2-2
d_gene: NA
abundance: NA
CDR3nt: TGCGCCAGCATGGGCCGGGGCCCAGGGGAGCTGTTTTTT
CDR3aa: CASMGRGPGELFF

v_gene: TRBV3-1/TRBV3-2
j_gene: TRBJ2-7
d_gene: TRBD1
abundance: NA
CDR3nt: TGTGCCAGCAGCAGGGACAGGAACTCCTACGAGCAGTACTTC
CDR3aa: CASSRDRNSYEQYF

v_gene: TRBV5-8
j_gene: TRBJ1-1
d_gene: NA
abundance: NA
CDR3nt: TGTGCCAGCAGCTCTATTCCTACAGGGGAAGCTTTCTTT
CDR3aa: CASSSIPTGEAFF

v_gene: TRBV5-6
j_gene: TRBJ2-7
d_gene: TRBD1
abundance: NA
CDR3nt: TGTGCCAGCAGCTTCCGACAGGGTTATTTCTACGAGCAGTACTTC
CDR3aa: CASSFRQGYFYEQYF

v_gene: TRBV28
j_gene: TRBJ1-2
d_gene: NA
abundance: NA
CDR3nt: TGTGCCAGCAGTTTAAACAGCTATGGCTACACCTTC
CDR3aa: CASSLNSYGYTF